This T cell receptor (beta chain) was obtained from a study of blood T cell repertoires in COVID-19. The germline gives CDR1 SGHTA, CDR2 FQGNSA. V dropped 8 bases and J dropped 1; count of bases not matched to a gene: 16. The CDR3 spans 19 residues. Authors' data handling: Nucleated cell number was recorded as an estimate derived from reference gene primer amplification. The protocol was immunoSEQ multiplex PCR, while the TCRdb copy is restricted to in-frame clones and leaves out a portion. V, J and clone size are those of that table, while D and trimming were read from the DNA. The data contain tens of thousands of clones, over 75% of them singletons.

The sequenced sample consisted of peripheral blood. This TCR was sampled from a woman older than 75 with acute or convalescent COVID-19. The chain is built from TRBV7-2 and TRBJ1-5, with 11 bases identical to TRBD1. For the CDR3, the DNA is TGTGCCAGCTCCAGATTTGGGACAGGGGGAAGAAGAAGCAATCAGCCCCAGCATTTT. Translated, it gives CASSRFGTGGRRSNQPQHF.